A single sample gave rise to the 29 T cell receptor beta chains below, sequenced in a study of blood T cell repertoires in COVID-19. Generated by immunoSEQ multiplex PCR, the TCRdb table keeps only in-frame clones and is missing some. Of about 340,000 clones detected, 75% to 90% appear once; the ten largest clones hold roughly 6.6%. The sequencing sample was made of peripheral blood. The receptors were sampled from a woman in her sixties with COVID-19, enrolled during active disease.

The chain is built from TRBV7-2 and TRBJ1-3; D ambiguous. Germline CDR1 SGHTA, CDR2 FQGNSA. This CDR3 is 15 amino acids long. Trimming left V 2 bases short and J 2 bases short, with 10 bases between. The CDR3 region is CASSLSGSTGNTIYF. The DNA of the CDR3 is TGTGCCAGCAGCTTATCGGGTTCGACTGGAAACACCATATATTTT.

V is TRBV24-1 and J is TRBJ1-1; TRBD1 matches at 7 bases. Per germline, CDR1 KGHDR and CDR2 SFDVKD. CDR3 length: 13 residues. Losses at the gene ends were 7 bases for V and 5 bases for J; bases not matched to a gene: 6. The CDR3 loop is CATRGGAGTEAFF. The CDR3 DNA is TGTGCCACCAGAGGGGGCGCAGGTACTGAAGCTTTCTTT.

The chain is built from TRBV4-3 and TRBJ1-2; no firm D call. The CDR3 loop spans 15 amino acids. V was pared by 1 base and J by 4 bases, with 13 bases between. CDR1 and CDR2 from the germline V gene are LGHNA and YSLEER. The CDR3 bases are TGCGCCAGCAGCCAAGGTTGGCGGGGAATCTATGGCTACACCTTC. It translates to CASSQGWRGIYGYTF.

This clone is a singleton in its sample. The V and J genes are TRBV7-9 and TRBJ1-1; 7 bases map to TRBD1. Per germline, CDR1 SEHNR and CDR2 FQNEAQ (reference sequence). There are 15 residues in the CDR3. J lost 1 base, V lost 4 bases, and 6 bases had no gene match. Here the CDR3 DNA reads TGTGCCAGCAGCTCACTGGCAGGGGGGAACACTGAAGCTTTCTTT. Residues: CASSSLAGGNTEAFF.

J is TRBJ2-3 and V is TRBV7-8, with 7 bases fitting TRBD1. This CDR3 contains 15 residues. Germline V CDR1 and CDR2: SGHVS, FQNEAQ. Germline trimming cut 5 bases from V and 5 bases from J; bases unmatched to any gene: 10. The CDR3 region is CASSNTIYRGDTQYF. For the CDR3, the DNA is TGTGCCAGCAGCAATACTATATACAGGGGAGATACGCAGTATTTT.

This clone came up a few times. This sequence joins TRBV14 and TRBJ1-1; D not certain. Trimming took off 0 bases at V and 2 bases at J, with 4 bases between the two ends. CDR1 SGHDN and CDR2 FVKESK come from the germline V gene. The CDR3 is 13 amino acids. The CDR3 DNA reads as TGTGCCAGCAGCCAAGACGTCAACACTGAAGCTTTCTTT. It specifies CASSQDVNTEAFF. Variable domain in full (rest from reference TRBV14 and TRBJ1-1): EAGVTQFPSHSVIEKGQTVTLRCDPISGHDNLYWYRRVMGKEIKFLLHFVKESKQDESGMPNNRFLAERTGGTYSTLKVQPAELEDSGVYFCASSQDVNTEAFFGQGTRLTVV.

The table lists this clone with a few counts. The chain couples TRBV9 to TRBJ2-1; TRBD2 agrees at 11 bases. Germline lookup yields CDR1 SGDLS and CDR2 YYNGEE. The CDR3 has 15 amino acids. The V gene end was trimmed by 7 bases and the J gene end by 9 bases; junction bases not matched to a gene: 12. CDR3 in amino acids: CASSKASGGQGEQFF. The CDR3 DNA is TGTGCCAGCTCCAAGGCTAGCGGGGGGCAGGGTGAGCAGTTCTTC. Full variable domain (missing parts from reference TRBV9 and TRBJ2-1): DSGVTQTPKHLITATGQRVTLRCSPRSGDLSVYWYQQSLDQGLQFLIQYYNGEERAKGNILERFSAQQFPDLHSELNLSSLELGDSALYFCASSKASGGQGEQFFGPGTRLTVL.

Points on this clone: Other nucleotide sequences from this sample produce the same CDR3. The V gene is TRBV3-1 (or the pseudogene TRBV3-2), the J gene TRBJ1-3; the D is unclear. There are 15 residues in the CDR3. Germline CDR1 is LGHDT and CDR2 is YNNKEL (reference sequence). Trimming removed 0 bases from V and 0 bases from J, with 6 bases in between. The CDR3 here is CASSQDLVSGNTIYF. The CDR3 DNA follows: TGTGCCAGCAGCCAAGATCTCGTCTCTGGAAACACCATATATTTT.

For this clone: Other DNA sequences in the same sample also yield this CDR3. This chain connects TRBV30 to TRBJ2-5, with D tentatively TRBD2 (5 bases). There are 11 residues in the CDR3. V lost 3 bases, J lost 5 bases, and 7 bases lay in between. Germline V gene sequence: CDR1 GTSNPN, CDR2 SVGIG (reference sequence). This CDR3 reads CAWRRGETQYF. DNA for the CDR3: TGTGCCTGGAGACGAGGGGAGACCCAGTACTTC.

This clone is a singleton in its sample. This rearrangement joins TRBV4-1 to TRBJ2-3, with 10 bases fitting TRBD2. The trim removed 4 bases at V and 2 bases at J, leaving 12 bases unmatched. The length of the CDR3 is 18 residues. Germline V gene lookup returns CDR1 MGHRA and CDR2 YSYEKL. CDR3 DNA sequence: TGCGCCAGCAGCCTGTTAGCGGTAGCGGGGGGACCCACAGATACGCAGTATTTT. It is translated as CASSLLAVAGGPTDTQYF.

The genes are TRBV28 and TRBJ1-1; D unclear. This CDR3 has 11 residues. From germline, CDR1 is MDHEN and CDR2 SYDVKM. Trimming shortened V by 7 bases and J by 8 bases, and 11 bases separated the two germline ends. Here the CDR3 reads CASTEWEEAFF. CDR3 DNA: TGTGCCAGCACCGAATGGGAGGAAGCTTTCTTT.

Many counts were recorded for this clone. The CDR3 reads CASRLTGDNQPQHF. CDR3 nucleotide sequence: TGTGCCAGCAGGCTGACAGGGGACAATCAGCCCCAGCATTTT. V and J are TRBV7-8 and TRBJ1-5; 8 bases agree with TRBD1. V was pared by 6 bases and J by 3 bases, with 4 bases of the junction left unmatched. Germline lookup yields CDR1 SGHVS and CDR2 FQNEAQ. The CDR3 has 14 residues.

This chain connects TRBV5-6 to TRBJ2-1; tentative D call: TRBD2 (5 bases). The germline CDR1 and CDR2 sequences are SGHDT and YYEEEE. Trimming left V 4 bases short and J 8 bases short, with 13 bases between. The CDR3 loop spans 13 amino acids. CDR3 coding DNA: TGTGCCAGCAGCAGCGGCCGCCGTGATGAGCAGTTCTTC. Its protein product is CASSSGRRDEQFF.

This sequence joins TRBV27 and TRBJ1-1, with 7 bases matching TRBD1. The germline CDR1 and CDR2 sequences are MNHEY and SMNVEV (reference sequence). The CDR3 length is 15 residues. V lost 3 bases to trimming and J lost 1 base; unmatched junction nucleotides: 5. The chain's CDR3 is CASSFRRTGNTEAFF. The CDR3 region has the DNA TGTGCCAGCAGTTTCAGGCGGACAGGGAACACTGAAGCTTTCTTT.

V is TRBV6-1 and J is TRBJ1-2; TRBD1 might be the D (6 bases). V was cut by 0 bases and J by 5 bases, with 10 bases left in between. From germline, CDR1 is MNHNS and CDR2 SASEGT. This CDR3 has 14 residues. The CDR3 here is CASSEARGAYGYTF. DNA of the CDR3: TGTGCCAGCAGTGAAGCCAGGGGAGCGTATGGCTACACCTTC.

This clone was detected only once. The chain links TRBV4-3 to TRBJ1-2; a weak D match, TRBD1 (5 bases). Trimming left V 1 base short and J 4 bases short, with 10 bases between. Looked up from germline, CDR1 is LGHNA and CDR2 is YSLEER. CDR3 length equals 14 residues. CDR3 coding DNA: TGCGCCAGCAGCCAAGGATGGGGGGTCTATGGCTACACCTTC. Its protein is CASSQGWGVYGYTF.

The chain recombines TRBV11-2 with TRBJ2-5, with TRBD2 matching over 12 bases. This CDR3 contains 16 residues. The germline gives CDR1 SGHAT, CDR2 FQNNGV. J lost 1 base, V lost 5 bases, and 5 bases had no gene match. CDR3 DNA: TGTGCCAGCAGCCCTAGACTAGCGGGGGCCCAAGAGACCCAGTACTTC. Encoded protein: CASSPRLAGAQETQYF.

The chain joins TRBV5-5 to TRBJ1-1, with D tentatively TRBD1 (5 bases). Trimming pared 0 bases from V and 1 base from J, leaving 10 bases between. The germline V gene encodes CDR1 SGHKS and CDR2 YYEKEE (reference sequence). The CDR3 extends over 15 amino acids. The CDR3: CASSLAGGENTEAFF. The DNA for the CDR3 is TGTGCCAGCAGCTTGGCCGGGGGAGAGAACACTGAAGCTTTCTTT.

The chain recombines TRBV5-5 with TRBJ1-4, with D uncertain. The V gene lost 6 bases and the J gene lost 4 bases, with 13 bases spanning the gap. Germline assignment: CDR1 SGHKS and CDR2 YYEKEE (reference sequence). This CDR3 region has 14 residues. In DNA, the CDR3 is TGTGCCAGCAACTCTGGACGGGATAATGAAAAACTGTTTTTT. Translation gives CASNSGRDNEKLFF.

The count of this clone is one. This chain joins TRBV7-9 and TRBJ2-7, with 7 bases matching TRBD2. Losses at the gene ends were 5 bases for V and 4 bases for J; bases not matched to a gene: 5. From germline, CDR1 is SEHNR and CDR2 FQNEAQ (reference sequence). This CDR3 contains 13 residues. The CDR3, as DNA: TGTGCCAGCAGCGTGGGAGGGATTTACGAGCAGTACTTC. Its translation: CASSVGGIYEQYF.

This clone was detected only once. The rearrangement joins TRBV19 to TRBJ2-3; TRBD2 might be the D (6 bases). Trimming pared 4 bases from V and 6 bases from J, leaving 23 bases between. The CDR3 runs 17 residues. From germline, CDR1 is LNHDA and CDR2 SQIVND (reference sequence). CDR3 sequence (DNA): TGTGCCAGTAGTACCCTTTTCGGGACTCCCGAATCGGATACGCAGTATTTT. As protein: CASSTLFGTPESDTQYF.

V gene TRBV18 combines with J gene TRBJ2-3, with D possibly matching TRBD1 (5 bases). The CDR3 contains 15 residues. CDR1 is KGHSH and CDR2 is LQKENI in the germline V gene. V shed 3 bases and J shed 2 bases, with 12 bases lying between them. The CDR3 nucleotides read TGTGCCAGCTCACCGGGATCAGGGAACACAGATACGCAGTATTTT. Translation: CASSPGSGNTDTQYF.

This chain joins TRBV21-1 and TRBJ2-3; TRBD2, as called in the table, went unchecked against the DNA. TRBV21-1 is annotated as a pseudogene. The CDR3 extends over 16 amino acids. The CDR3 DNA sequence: TGTGCCAGCAGCAAACCCTACGCGGGAGATTCAGATACGCAGTATTTT. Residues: CASSKPYAGDSDTQYF.

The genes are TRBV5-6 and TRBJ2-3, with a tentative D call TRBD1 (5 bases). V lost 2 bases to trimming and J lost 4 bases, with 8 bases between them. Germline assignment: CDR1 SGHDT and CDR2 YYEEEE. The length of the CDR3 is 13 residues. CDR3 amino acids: CASSFPGPDTQYF. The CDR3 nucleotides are TGTGCCAGCAGCTTCCCAGGGCCAGATACGCAGTATTTT.

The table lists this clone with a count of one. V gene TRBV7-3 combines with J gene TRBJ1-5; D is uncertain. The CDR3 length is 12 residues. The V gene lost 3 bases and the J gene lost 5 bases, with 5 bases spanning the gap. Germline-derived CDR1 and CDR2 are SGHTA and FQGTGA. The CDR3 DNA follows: TGTGCCAGCAGCTTCTCCCATCAGCCCCAGCATTTT. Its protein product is CASSFSHQPQHF.

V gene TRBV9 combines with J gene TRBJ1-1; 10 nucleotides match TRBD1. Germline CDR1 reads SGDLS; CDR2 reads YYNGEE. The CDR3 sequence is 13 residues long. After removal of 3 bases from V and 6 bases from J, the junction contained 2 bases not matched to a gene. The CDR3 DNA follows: TGTGCCAGCAGCGCCGGACAGGGGGCTGAAGCTTTCTTT. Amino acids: CASSAGQGAEAFF. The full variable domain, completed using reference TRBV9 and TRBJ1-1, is DSGVTQTPKHLITATGQRVTLRCSPRSGDLSVYWYQQSLDQGLQFLIQYYNGEERAKGNILERFSAQQFPDLHSELNLSSLELGDSALYFCASSAGQGAEAFFGQGTRLTVV.

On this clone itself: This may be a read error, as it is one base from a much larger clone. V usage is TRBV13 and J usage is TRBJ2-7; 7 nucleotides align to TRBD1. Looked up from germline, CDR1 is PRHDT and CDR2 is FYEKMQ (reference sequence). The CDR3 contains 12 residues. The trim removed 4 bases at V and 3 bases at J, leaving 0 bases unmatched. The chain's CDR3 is CASSWTGYEQYF. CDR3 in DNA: TGTGCCAGCAGCTGGACAGGCTACGAGCAGTACTTC.

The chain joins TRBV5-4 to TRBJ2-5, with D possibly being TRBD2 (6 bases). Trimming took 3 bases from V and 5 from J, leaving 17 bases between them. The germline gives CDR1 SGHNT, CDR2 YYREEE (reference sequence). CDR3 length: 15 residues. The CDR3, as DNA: TGTGCCAGCAGCTCCGGGGGTTCGGGGGAGGAGACCCAGTACTTC. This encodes CASSSGGSGEETQYF.

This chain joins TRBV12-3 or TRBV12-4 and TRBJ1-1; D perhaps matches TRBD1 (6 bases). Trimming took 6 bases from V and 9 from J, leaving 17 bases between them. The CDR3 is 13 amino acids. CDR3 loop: CASSFDRSAKAFF. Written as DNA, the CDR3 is TGTGCCAGCAGCTTTGACAGGTCGGCGAAAGCTTTCTTT.